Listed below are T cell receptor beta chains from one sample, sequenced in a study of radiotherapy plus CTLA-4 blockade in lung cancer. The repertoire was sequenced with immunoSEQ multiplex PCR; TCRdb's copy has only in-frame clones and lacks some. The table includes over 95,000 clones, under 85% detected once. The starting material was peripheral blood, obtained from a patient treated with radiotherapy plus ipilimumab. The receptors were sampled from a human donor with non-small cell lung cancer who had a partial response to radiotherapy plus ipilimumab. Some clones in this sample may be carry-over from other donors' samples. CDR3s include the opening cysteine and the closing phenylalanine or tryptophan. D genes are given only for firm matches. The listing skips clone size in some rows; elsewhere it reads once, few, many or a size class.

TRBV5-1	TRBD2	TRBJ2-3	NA	CASSTQLAGYTDTQYF	TGCGCCAGCAGCACCCAACTAGCGGGCTACACAGATACGCAGTATTTT
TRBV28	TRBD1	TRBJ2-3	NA	CASSLSGGTGGPDTQYF	TGTGCCAGCAGTTTGAGTGGGGGGACAGGGGGCCCAGATACGCAGTATTTT
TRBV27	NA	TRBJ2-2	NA	CASSFWAGGELFF	TGTGCCAGCAGTTTTTGGGCGGGCGGGGAGCTGTTTTTT
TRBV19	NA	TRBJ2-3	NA	CASSIQGLTDTQYF	TGTGCCAGTAGTATCCAGGGGCTGACAGATACGCAGTATTTT
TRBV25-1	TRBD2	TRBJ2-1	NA	CASSELAGGSRYNEQFF	TGTGCCAGCAGTGAACTAGCGGGGGGATCCAGATACAATGAGCAGTTCTTC
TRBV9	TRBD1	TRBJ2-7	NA	CASSVEGQGAFEQYF	TGTGCCAGCAGCGTAGAGGGGCAGGGGGCATTCGAGCAGTACTTC
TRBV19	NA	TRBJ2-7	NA	CASSWQHRGYEQYF	TGTGCCAGTAGTTGGCAGCACCGGGGCTACGAGCAGTACTTC
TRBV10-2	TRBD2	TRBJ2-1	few	CASSEAGGEFF	TGCGCCAGCAGTGAAGCGGGAGGCGAGTTCTTC
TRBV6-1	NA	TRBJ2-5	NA	CASGHGRGETQYF	TGTGCCAGCGGACATGGGAGGGGGGAGACCCAGTACTTC
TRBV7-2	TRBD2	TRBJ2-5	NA	CASSLVVGRGETQYF	TGTGCCAGCAGCTTAGTGGTGGGGAGGGGAGAGACCCAGTACTTC
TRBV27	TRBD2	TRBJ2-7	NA	CASSLVAGAYEQYF	TGTGCCAGCAGTTTAGTAGCGGGGGCCTACGAGCAGTACTTC